These T cell receptor beta chains were read from a single sample in a study of T-cell reconstitution after alpha-beta-depleted transplantation in children. TCRdb processed the PCR reads anew with MiXCR; each CDR3 protein has one entry. The profile covers about 460,000 distinct CDR3 sequences, with 9.5% to 15% appearing a single time and under 7% taken by the ten largest. Sequences were derived from PBMCs from the stem cell graft donor, sampled from the stem cell graft. All receptors come from a human donor who donated a stem cell graft to a child with combined immunodeficiency. CDR3s include the opening cysteine and the closing phenylalanine or tryptophan. A D gene is named only where the DNA matches it firmly.

d_call,j_call,v_call,cdr3_aa
-,TRBJ1-2,TRBV10-3,CAISELARDGYTF
TRBD1,TRBJ2-6,TRBV12-3/TRBV12-4,CASSIGTGGNGANVLTF
-,TRBJ1-4,TRBV7-9,CASSPDEGPANEKLFF
-,TRBJ2-1,TRBV20-1,CGSAERYNEQFF
TRBD1,TRBJ1-5,TRBV11-2,CASSSYQDRGLGNQPQHF
TRBD1,TRBJ2-5,TRBV24-1,CATSGDRVQETQYF
-,TRBJ2-3,TRBV12-3/TRBV12-4,CASPRRMKPDTQYF
TRBD2,TRBJ2-1,TRBV12-3/TRBV12-4,CASSFSGGSYNEQFF
-,TRBJ2-1,TRBV11-2,CASSRSWEASSYNEQFF
-,TRBJ2-5,TRBV12-3/TRBV12-4,CASSSDLETQYF
-,TRBJ2-7,TRBV3-1,CASSQEPSEQYF
-,TRBJ1-1,TRBV4-3,CASSQDFRSRTEAFF
TRBD2,TRBJ2-5,TRBV11-1,CASSFGLAGLVLGGETQYF